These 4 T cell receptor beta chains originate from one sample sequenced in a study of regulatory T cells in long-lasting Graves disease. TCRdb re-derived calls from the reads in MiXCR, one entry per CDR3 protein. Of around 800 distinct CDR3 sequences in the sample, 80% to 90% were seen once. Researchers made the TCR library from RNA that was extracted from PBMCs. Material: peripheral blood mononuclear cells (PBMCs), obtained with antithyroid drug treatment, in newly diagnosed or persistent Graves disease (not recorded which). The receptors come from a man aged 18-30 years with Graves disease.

This CDR3 reads CASSSEQFF. CDR3 bases: TGCGCCAGTTCGAGTGAGCAGTTCTTC. The chain employs TRBV10-1 and TRBJ2-1; the D is unclear. Germline CDR1 WNHNN, CDR2 SYGVQD (reference sequence). V lost 9 bases and J 9 bases, leaving 6 bases between the germline ends. The CDR3 totals 9 residues.

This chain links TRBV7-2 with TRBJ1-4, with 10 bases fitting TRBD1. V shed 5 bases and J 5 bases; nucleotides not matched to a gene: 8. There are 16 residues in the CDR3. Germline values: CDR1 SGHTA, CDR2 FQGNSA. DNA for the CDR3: TGTGCCAGCAGCGTCGCCCCGGGACAGGGGAATGAAAAACTGTTTTTT. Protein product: CASSVAPGQGNEKLFF.

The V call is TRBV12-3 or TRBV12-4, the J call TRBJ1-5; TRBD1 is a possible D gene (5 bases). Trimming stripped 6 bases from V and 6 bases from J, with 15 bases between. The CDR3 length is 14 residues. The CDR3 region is CASSVVGVGQPQHF. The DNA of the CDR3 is TGTGCCAGCAGCGTTGTAGGGGTCGGTCAGCCCCAGCATTTT.

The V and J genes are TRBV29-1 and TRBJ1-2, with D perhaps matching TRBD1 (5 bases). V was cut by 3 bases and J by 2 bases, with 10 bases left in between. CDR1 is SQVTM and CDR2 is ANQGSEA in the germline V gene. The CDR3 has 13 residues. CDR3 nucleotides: TGCAGCGTTGAGCAGGGCGTCAACTATGGCTACACCTTC. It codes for CSVEQGVNYGYTF.